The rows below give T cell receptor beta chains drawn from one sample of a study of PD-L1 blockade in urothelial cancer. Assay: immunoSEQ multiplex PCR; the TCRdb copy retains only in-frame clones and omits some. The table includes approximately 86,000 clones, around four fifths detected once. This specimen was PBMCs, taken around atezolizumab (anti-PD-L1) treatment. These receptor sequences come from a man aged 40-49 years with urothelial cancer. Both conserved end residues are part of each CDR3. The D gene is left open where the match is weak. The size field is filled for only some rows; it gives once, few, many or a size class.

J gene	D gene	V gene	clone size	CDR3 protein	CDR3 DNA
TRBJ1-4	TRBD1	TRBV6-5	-	CASRTGSSIEKLFF	TGTGCCAGCAGGACAGGGTCCTCGATTGAAAAACTGTTTTTT
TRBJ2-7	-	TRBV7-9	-	CASSRPAGVLYEQYF	TGTGCCAGCAGCCGCCCGGCAGGGGTACTCTACGAGCAGTACTTC
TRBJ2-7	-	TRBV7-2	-	CASSLSGEPYEQYF	TGTGCCAGCAGCTTATCAGGGGAGCCCTACGAGCAGTACTTC
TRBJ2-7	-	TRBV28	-	CASSSFGRGAFYEQYF	TGTGCCAGCAGTTCCTTTGGGAGGGGGGCCTTCTACGAGCAGTACTTC
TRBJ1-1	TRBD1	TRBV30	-	CASSTGDTEAFF	TGTGCCTCGTCGACAGGGGACACTGAAGCTTTCTTT
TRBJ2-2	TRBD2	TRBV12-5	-	CASGLLAGATGELFF	TGTGCTAGTGGTTTGCTAGCGGGAGCCACCGGGGAGCTGTTTTTT
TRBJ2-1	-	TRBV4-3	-	CASSQGEGRGYNEQFF	TGCGCCAGCAGCCAAGGGGAAGGCAGGGGATACAATGAGCAGTTCTTC
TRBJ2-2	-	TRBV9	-	CASSANTGPNTGELFF	TGTGCCAGCAGCGCCAACACAGGACCTAACACCGGGGAGCTGTTTTTT
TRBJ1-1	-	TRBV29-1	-	CSVERTGTEAFF	TGCAGCGTTGAACGAACAGGCACTGAAGCTTTCTTT
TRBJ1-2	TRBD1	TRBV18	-	CASSPYALQGTYGYTF	TGTGCCAGCTCACCTTACGCCCTACAGGGGACCTATGGCTACACCTTC
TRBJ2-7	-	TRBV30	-	CAWTAGTYEQYF	TGTGCCTGGACGGCAGGGACCTACGAGCAGTACTTC
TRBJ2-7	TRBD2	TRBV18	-	CASSPVMLAGNNEQYF	TGTGCCAGCTCACCCGTAATGTTAGCGGGAAACAACGAGCAGTACTTC
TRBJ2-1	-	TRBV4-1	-	CASSRPRGSTEQFF	TGCGCCAGCAGCCGCCCACGGGGGAGCACTGAGCAGTTCTTC
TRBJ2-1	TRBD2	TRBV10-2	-	CASSETSGNYNEQFF	TGCGCCAGCAGTGAAACCAGCGGGAACTACAATGAGCAGTTCTTC
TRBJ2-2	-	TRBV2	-	CATQYSPANTGELFF	TGTGCCACGCAGTACAGCCCAGCGAACACCGGGGAGCTGTTTTTT
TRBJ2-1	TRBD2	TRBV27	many	CASGVRREGVGEQFF	TGTGCCAGCGGCGTTAGACGGGAGGGAGTAGGTGAGCAGTTCTTC
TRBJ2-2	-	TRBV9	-	CASSADSSTGELFF	TGTGCCAGCAGCGCGGACTCTTCCACCGGGGAGCTGTTTTTT
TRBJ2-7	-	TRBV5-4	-	CASSIAGMDEQYF	TGTGCCAGCAGCATAGCAGGGATGGACGAGCAGTACTTC
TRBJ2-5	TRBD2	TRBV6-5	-	CASHTGSGRETQYF	TGTGCCAGCCATACGGGTAGCGGGAGGGAGACCCAGTACTTC
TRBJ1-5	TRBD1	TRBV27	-	CASSLSRGVNQPQHF	TGTGCCAGCAGTTTATCCAGGGGGGTTAATCAGCCCCAGCATTTT
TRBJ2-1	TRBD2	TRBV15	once	CATSRVSGGHNEQFF	TGTGCCACCAGCAGAGTTAGCGGGGGACACAATGAGCAGTTCTTC